This entry lists 26 T cell receptor beta chains sequenced from one sample in a study of blood T cell repertoires in COVID-19. Assay used: immunoSEQ multiplex PCR; TCRdb lists only in-frame clones, some missing. The sample records some 100,000 clones, roughly 79% being singletons. Sequenced material: peripheral blood. The receptors come from an older man with active or convalescent COVID-19.

The chain combines TRBV11-2 with TRBJ2-7; perhaps TRBD1 as D (5 bases). The CDR3 is 12 residues long. Per the germline V gene, CDR1 is SGHAT and CDR2 is FQNNGV. Trimming stripped 6 bases from V and 4 bases from J, with 10 bases between. CDR3 DNA sequence: TGTGCCAGCAGTGGACAAGCTTACGAGCAGTACTTC. Translated, it gives CASSGQAYEQYF.

CDR3 in amino acids: CAWSGIDRGYNEQFF. The CDR3 nucleotides are TGTGCCTGGAGTGGTATCGACAGGGGGTACAATGAGCAGTTCTTC. The V gene is TRBV30, the J gene TRBJ2-1; 9 bases fit TRBD1. The CDR3 covers 15 residues. The germline V gene has CDR1 GTSNPN and CDR2 SVGIG (reference sequence). V gave up 1 base and J gave up 4 bases; unmatched junction bases: 5. Based on the CDR3 plus reference TRBV30 and TRBJ2-1, the full variable domain is SQTIHQWPATLVQPVGSPLSLECTVEGTSNPNLYWYRQAAGRGLQLLFYSVGIGQISSEVPQNLSASRPQDRQFILSSKKLLLSDSGFYLCAWSGIDRGYNEQFFGPGTRLTVL.

The J gene is TRBJ1-3, the V gene TRBV5-1, with D hard to call. This CDR3 is built from 17 residues. Trimming stripped 0 bases from V and 0 bases from J, with 13 bases between. Germline-derived CDR1 and CDR2 are SGHRS and YFSETQ. CDR3 nucleotide sequence: TGCGCCAGCAGCTTGGGACTCGCCCCCCGCTCTGGAAACACCATATATTTT. Translation: CASSLGLAPRSGNTIYF.

The CDR3 coding sequence is TGTGCCAGCAGCTTAGTTAGCTCGACGTACAATGAGCAGTTCTTC. It is translated as CASSLVSSTYNEQFF. The V call is TRBV7-2, the J call TRBJ2-1; D is ambiguous. The CDR3 loop spans 15 amino acids. V lost 1 base and J lost 4, with 11 bases in between. From germline, CDR1 is SGHTA and CDR2 FQGNSA.

The chain joins TRBV18 to TRBJ2-1; 8 bases are shared with TRBD2. With 5 bases clipped from V and 6 bases from J, the junction kept 3 bases outside the gene matches. CDR1 and CDR2 from the germline V gene are KGHSH and LQKENI. This CDR3 is built from 13 residues. The CDR3 protein is CASSAGTSNEQFF. In DNA, the CDR3 is TGTGCCAGCTCAGCAGGGACTAGCAATGAGCAGTTCTTC.

The chain is built from TRBV7-2 and TRBJ1-1; 7 bases are shared with TRBD1. The CDR3 extends over 15 amino acids. CDR1 SGHTA and CDR2 FQGNSA come from the germline V gene. The V and J ends lost 5 bases and 3 bases, in that order; junction bases with no gene match: 9. CDR3 in DNA: TGTGCCAGCAGCCCCACTGGGACAGCGGACACTGAAGCTTTCTTT. Its protein product is CASSPTGTADTEAFF.

The rearrangement links TRBV18 to TRBJ2-1, with D uncertain. The V end was cut by 6 bases, the J end by 8 bases, with 14 bases between. The CDR3 sequence is 13 residues long. CDR1 KGHSH and CDR2 LQKENI come from the germline V gene. The CDR3 sequence is CASSLEIRDEQFF. The CDR3, as DNA: TGTGCCAGCTCCCTAGAAATTCGGGATGAGCAGTTCTTC.

The rearrangement links TRBV5-1 to TRBJ2-2; 9 bases map to TRBD2. J gave up 2 bases and V 1 base, and 9 bases lay outside the gene matches. Germline-derived CDR1 and CDR2 are SGHRS and YFSETQ. This CDR3 contains 18 residues. The CDR3 nucleotides read TGCGCCAGCAGCTTGTGGGTTAGCGGGGGAGCTAACACCGGGGAGCTGTTTTTT. Amino acid sequence: CASSLWVSGGANTGELFF.

A few counts support this clone. The CDR3 nucleotides are TGTGCCAGCAGTCCCCGTTGGGATGGGAGAAAAGAGACCCAGTACTTC. Residues: CASSPRWDGRKETQYF. The J gene is TRBJ2-5, the V gene TRBV27; tentatively, D is TRBD2 (5 bases). Per germline, CDR1 MNHEY and CDR2 SMNVEV (reference sequence). Trimming removed 5 bases from V and 3 bases from J, with 19 bases in between. The CDR3 runs to 16 residues.

V is TRBV4-1 and J is TRBJ2-2; 9 bases fit TRBD2. From germline, CDR1 is MGHRA and CDR2 YSYEKL. J gave up 7 bases and V 8 bases, and 11 bases lay outside the gene matches. This CDR3 is built from 15 residues. CDR3 DNA sequence: TGCGCCAGCGCCCAGGTAGCGGGGGCGAACGGGGAGCTGTTTTTT. Translated: CASAQVAGANGELFF.

The rearrangement uses TRBV6-1 and TRBJ2-3; 11 bases fit TRBD2. The ends lost 4 bases at V and 1 base at J; junction bases unmatched: 4. CDR1 and CDR2 from the germline V gene are MNHNS and SASEGT. The CDR3 covers 16 residues. Written as DNA, the CDR3 is TGTGCCAGCAGTGTGATACTAGCGGGGGGCACAGATACGCAGTATTTT. This gives the protein CASSVILAGGTDTQYF.

The rearrangement links TRBV2 to TRBJ2-3; TRBD2 agrees at 11 bases. The CDR3 totals 17 residues. Trimming took 5 bases from V and 5 from J; bases not matched to a gene: 12. CDR1 is SNHLY, CDR2 FYNNEI, per germline. CDR3 sequence reads: CASSSLAGGLAGDTQYF. The DNA for the CDR3 is TGTGCCAGCAGTAGCCTAGCGGGAGGCCTTGCTGGAGATACGCAGTATTTT.

This clone was counted only a few times. The V and J genes are TRBV11-1 and TRBJ2-7; D unclear. V lost 3 bases and J 5 bases, leaving 11 bases between the germline ends. Germline V gene data show CDR1 as SGHAT and CDR2 as FQDESV (reference sequence). The CDR3 loop spans 13 amino acids. CDR3 in amino acids: CASSLRLMDEQYF. For the CDR3, the DNA is TGTGCCAGCAGCTTGAGGTTAATGGACGAGCAGTACTTC.

The chain couples TRBV3-1 (or the pseudogene TRBV3-2) to TRBJ2-3; a weak D match, TRBD2 (5 bases). V shed 3 bases and J shed 7 bases, with 11 bases lying between them. The CDR3 spans 13 residues. Germline values: CDR1 LGHDT, CDR2 YNNKEL (reference sequence). The CDR3: CASSQSSKNTQYF. The CDR3 DNA sequence: TGTGCCAGCAGCCAGTCTAGCAAAAATACGCAGTATTTT.

The chain joins TRBV7-2 to TRBJ2-7; 8 bases line up with TRBD2. In germline, CDR1 is SGHTA, CDR2 FQGNSA. The J segment lost 2 bases and the V segment lost 7 bases, leaving 4 bases of the junction unmatched. This CDR3 spans 13 amino acids. CDR3 nucleotide sequence: TGTGCCAGCACGGGGGGGCGGGCCTACGAGCAGTACTTC. This gives the protein CASTGGRAYEQYF. Combining the CDR3 with reference TRBV7-2 and TRBJ2-7 gives the whole variable domain GAGVSQSPSNKVTEKGKDVELRCDPISGHTALYWYRQSLGQGLEFLIYFQGNSAPDKSGLPSDRFSAERTGGSVSTLTIQRTQQEDSAVYLCASTGGRAYEQYFGPGTRLTVT.

The genes are TRBV11-2 and TRBJ1-1; no reliable D call. Trimming removed 3 bases at V and 5 bases at J, with 10 bases between. The CDR3 totals 13 residues. CDR1 and CDR2 from the germline V gene are SGHAT and FQNNGV. The CDR3 loop reads CASSFIEETEAFF. CDR3 sequence (DNA): TGTGCCAGCAGCTTCATTGAGGAAACTGAAGCTTTCTTT. The complete variable domain, with remaining parts taken from reference TRBV11-2 and TRBJ1-1, reads EAGVAQSPRYKIIEKRQSVAFWCNPISGHATLYWYQQILGQGPKLLIQFQNNGVVDDSQLPKDRFSAERLKGVDSTLKIQPAKLEDSAVYLCASSFIEETEAFFGQGTRLTVV.

V usage is TRBV5-6 and J usage is TRBJ1-2; 9 bases agree with TRBD1. Germline values: CDR1 SGHDT, CDR2 YYEEEE. V gave up 4 bases and J gave up 8 bases; unmatched junction bases: 6. This CDR3 spans 13 amino acids. The CDR3 coding sequence is TGTGCCAGCAGCGGGACAGGGCTGCGAGGCTACACCTTC. Its protein product is CASSGTGLRGYTF.

V is TRBV7-2 and J is TRBJ1-2, with D perhaps TRBD1 (5 bases). Germline CDR1 is SGHTA and CDR2 is FQGNSA. The CDR3 is 14 residues long. Trimming took 5 bases from V and 4 from J, leaving 14 bases between them. CDR3 loop: CASSPSGGFYGYTF. CDR3 DNA sequence: TGTGCCAGCAGCCCAAGCGGGGGTTTCTATGGCTACACCTTC.

The chain recombines TRBV18 with TRBJ2-5; 9 nucleotides match TRBD1. Per the germline V gene, CDR1 is KGHSH and CDR2 is LQKENI. The CDR3 length is 15 residues. Unmatched junction bases numbered 5, after V lost 1 base and J lost 5 bases. As DNA, the CDR3 is TGTGCCAGCTCACCACGCACAGGGGGCGGGGAGACCCAGTACTTC. It is translated as CASSPRTGGGETQYF.

The table lists this clone with a few counts. The gene calls are TRBV27 and TRBJ2-7, with TRBD1 identical over 11 bases. The CDR3 is made up of 14 amino acids. J was trimmed by 3 bases and V by 8 bases; bases with no gene match: 6. From germline, CDR1 is MNHEY and CDR2 SMNVEV (reference sequence). The DNA of the CDR3 is TGTGCCAGCTCGAGGACAGGGGGCTTCTACGAGCAGTACTTC. Amino acids: CASSRTGGFYEQYF.

The gene calls are TRBV18 and TRBJ1-5, with D possibly matching TRBD1 (6 bases). The germline CDR1 and CDR2 sequences are KGHSH and LQKENI. The CDR3 is 14 amino acids. With 4 bases removed from V and 2 bases from J, the gap between germline ends came to 9 bases. In DNA, the CDR3 is TGTGCCAGCTCACTAGGGGGTGGCAATCAGCCCCAGCATTTT. This encodes CASSLGGGNQPQHF.

V is TRBV19 and J is TRBJ2-1; 9 bases align to TRBD1. V lost 5 bases, J lost 8 bases, and 4 bases stayed unmatched. The germline V gene encodes CDR1 LNHDA and CDR2 SQIVND (reference sequence). The CDR3 runs to 13 residues. The CDR3 sequence is CASSPGQGYEQFF. The CDR3 DNA sequence: TGTGCCAGTAGTCCGGGACAGGGATATGAGCAGTTCTTC.

The chain uses TRBV7-2 and TRBJ2-7; 8 bases line up with TRBD1. The length of the CDR3 is 14 residues. Losses at the gene ends were 5 bases for V and 2 bases for J; bases not matched to a gene: 5. Germline-derived CDR1 and CDR2 are SGHTA and FQGNSA. CDR3 sequence: CASSASQGAYEQYF. In nucleotides, the CDR3 is TGTGCCAGCAGCGCCTCACAGGGGGCCTACGAGCAGTACTTC.

The V and J genes are TRBV7-9 and TRBJ1-6; D may be TRBD1 (6 bases). The CDR3 is 15 residues long. V lost 1 base and J lost 5, with 9 bases in between. Germline V gene lookup returns CDR1 SEHNR and CDR2 FQNEAQ (reference sequence). The CDR3 protein is CASSLVQGDNSPLHF. The CDR3 DNA is TGTGCCAGCAGCTTAGTACAGGGTGATAATTCACCCCTCCACTTT.

A few counts support this clone. The chain uses TRBV6-5 and TRBJ2-3; 8 nucleotides align to TRBD2. After removal of 6 bases from V and 2 bases from J, the junction contained 7 bases not matched to a gene. The germline CDR1 and CDR2 sequences are MNHEY and SVGAGI. This CDR3 contains 15 residues. CDR3 loop: CASRAGGPITDTQYF. The CDR3 bases are TGTGCCAGCAGGGCGGGAGGCCCAATCACAGATACGCAGTATTTT.

This chain links TRBV5-4 with TRBJ2-1; TRBD1 is a possible D gene (7 bases). Trimming shortened V by 5 bases and J by 1 base, and 13 bases separated the two germline ends. This CDR3 has 15 amino acids. CDR1 SGHNT and CDR2 YYREEE come from the germline V gene (reference sequence). The CDR3 loop is CASSSQGRSYNEQFF. CDR3 nucleotides: TGTGCCAGCAGTTCACAGGGGAGGTCCTACAATGAGCAGTTCTTC.